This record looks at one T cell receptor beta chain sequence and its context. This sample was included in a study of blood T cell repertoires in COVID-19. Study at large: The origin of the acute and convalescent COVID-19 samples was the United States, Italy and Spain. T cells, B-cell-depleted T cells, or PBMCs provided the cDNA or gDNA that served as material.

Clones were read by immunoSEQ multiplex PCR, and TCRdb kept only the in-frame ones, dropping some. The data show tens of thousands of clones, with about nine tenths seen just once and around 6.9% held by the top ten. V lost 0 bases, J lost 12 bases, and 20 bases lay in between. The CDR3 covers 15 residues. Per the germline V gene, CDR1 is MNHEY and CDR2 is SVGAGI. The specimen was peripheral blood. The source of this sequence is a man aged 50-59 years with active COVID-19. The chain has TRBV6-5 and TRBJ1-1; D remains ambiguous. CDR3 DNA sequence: TGTGCCAGCAGTTACTCGATATCGGCGGGAGGGATAACTTTCTTT. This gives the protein CASSYSISAGGITFF.